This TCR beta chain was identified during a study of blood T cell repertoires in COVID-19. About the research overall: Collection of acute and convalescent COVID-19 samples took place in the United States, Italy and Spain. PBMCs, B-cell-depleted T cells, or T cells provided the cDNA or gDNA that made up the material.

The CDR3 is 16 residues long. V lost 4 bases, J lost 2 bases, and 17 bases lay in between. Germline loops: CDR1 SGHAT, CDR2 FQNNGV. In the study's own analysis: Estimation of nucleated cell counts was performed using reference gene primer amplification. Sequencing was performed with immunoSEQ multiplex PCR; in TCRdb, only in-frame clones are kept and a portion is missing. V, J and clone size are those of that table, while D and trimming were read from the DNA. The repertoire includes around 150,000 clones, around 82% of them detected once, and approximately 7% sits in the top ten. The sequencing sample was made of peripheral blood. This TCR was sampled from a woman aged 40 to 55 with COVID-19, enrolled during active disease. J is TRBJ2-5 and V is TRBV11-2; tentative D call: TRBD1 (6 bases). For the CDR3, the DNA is TGTGCCAGCAGCTCCTACAGGGTTGGGGGACAAGAGACCCAGTACTTC. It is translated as CASSSYRVGGQETQYF.